Below, one T cell receptor beta chain is given with its context. Germline V gives CDR1 MGHRA, CDR2 YSYEKL. The V and J ends lost 4 bases and 3 bases respectively, with 18 bases between them. This CDR3 is 16 amino acids long. The record originates from a study of CD8+ T cells in alopecia areata. Study-wide context: Treatment comprised oral tofacitinib, 5 to 10 mg twice daily, in treated patients. Patients remained on tofacitinib for 6 to 18 months and then went 6 months without it.

cDNA reverse transcribed from extracted RNA served as the sequencing template. Clones were sequenced by immunoSEQ multiplex PCR, and TCRdb holds only the in-frame ones, with some missing. Here the sample spans about 76,000 clones, roughly 66% being singletons. Treatment noted: oral pan-JAK inhibitor, 5-10 mg twice daily. Punch biopsies of lesional scalp, plus peripheral blood, were taken from alopecia areata patients. This specimen was CD8+ T cells sorted from blood, taken at week 24, from a patient treated with tofacitinib. This receptor was taken from a human donor with alopecia areata. The J gene is TRBJ2-5, the V gene TRBV4-1, with a possible D match to TRBD2 (7 bases). CDR3 coding DNA: TGCGCCAGCAGCCGGCCGGAGGGGGGGGCAGAAGAGACCCAGTACTTC. It is translated as CASSRPEGGAEETQYF.